The sequence of this T cell receptor beta chain was determined in a study of T cell responses to AZD1222 COVID-19 vaccine. Study outcomes and limitations: Clonal diversity was possibly underestimated, and white British individuals and females predominated among donors. Two AZD1222 doses significantly raised spike-specific TCR breadth and depth over controls.

Repertoires were generated with immunoSEQ multiplex PCR, while TCRdb's copy carries only in-frame clones and drops some. The sample carries 77,000 or so clones, approximately 89% recorded once. This clone was detected ten times or more. No antigen is known for it. The germline CDR1 and CDR2 sequences are MRHNA and SNTAGT. V was clipped by 0 bases and J by 5 bases, with 5 bases between them. The CDR3 sequence is 13 residues long. The sample consisted of peripheral blood, taken 28 days after the second AZD1222 dose. The V and J genes are TRBV6-4 and TRBJ2-1, with D possibly being TRBD1 (5 bases). The source of this sequence is an adult who received the AZD1222 COVID-19 vaccine. The CDR3 DNA follows: TGTGCCAGCAGTGACTCGGACAACAATGAGCAGTTCTTC. Protein: CASSDSDNNEQFF.